The 29 T cell receptor beta chains below come from one sample, sequenced in a study of T cell responses to AZD1222 COVID-19 vaccine. TCRdb keeps only in-frame clones here, not all; method: immunoSEQ multiplex PCR. The repertoire holds 100,000 to 150,000 clones, 70% to 90% seen once, with less than 15% in the top ten. Sequences were derived from peripheral blood, sampled on day 0 of AZD1222 vaccination. Receptor source: an adult in good health.

The chain employs TRBV24-1 and TRBJ2-3, with D possibly TRBD2 on 5 matching bases. Per the germline V gene, CDR1 is KGHDR and CDR2 is SFDVKD. V lost 3 bases, J lost 4 bases, and 7 bases lay in between. The CDR3 has 13 amino acids. This CDR3 reads CATSDGSPDTQYF. DNA for the CDR3: TGTGCCACCAGTGATGGGAGTCCAGATACGCAGTATTTT.

V and J are TRBV5-1 and TRBJ2-7; TRBD2 matches 14 bases. The CDR3 runs to 16 residues. Germline V gene data show CDR1 as SGHRS and CDR2 as YFSETQ. J lost 10 bases, V lost 3 bases, and 12 bases had no gene match. CDR3 region: CASSSGTSGSYSGQYF. CDR3 DNA sequence: TGCGCCAGCAGCTCAGGGACTAGCGGGAGCTATTCGGGACAGTACTTC.

The chain is built from TRBV9 and TRBJ2-1, with 11 nucleotides matching TRBD2. Germline CDR1 is SGDLS and CDR2 is YYNGEE. V shed 3 bases and J 4 bases; nucleotides not matched to a gene: 18. The CDR3 length is 20 residues. The CDR3, as DNA: TGTGCCAGCAGCGGAGGCGCAACCTTAGATGGGACTAGCGGTTACAATGAGCAGTTCTTC. The encoded protein is CASSGGATLDGTSGYNEQFF.

This clone was seen a few times. Here the CDR3 reads CSVVDGLRYEQYF. CDR3 nucleotides: TGCAGCGTTGTCGACGGCCTCCGGTACGAGCAGTACTTC. The chain combines TRBV29-1 with TRBJ2-7; D not resolved. CDR3 length equals 13 residues. Germline loops: CDR1 SQVTM, CDR2 ANQGSEA. The V and J ends lost 4 bases and 4 bases respectively, with 14 bases between them.

This chain connects TRBV29-1 to TRBJ2-3; D remains ambiguous. The CDR3 spans 12 residues. V lost 3 bases and J lost 1, with 5 bases in between. Germline V lookup: CDR1 SQVTM, CDR2 ANQGSEA. The CDR3 loop reads CSVEMGTDTQYF. CDR3 DNA sequence: TGCAGCGTTGAGATGGGCACAGATACGCAGTATTTT.

This sequence joins TRBV5-1 and TRBJ2-7; TRBD2 matches at 13 bases. CDR3 size: 15 residues. Per germline, CDR1 SGHRS and CDR2 YFSETQ. Trimming removed 4 bases from V and 4 bases from J; junction bases left unmatched: 5. The CDR3 DNA follows: TGCGCCAGCAGCGGGGGACTAGCGGGAATTTACGAGCAGTACTTC. This sequence encodes CASSGGLAGIYEQYF. Combining the CDR3 with reference TRBV5-1 and TRBJ2-7 gives the whole variable domain KAGVTQTPRYLIKTRGQQVTLSCSPISGHRSVSWYQQTPGQGLQFLFEYFSETQRNKGNFPGRFSGRQFSNSRSEMNVSTLELGDSALYLCASSGGLAGIYEQYFGPGTRLTVT.

V usage is TRBV5-4 and J usage is TRBJ1-5; D is possibly TRBD1 (5 bases). Germline V gene lookup returns CDR1 SGHNT and CDR2 YYREEE (reference sequence). The CDR3 has 15 amino acids. Between the trimmed V and J ends, which lost 1 base and 5 bases, there was a span of 13 bases. The CDR3 protein is CASSLQPGTDQPQHF. The DNA of the CDR3 is TGTGCCAGCAGCTTGCAGCCAGGGACGGATCAGCCCCAGCATTTT.

The J gene is TRBJ1-5, the V gene TRBV2, with 9 nucleotides matching TRBD1. Germline CDR1 SNHLY, CDR2 FYNNEI. The CDR3 is 17 amino acids. The V and J ends lost 4 bases and 5 bases, in that order; junction bases with no gene match: 12. Here the CDR3 reads CASSGSQGAFGYQPQHF. For the CDR3, the DNA is TGTGCCAGCAGTGGATCACAGGGGGCCTTTGGCTATCAGCCCCAGCATTTT.

The rearrangement joins TRBV5-1 to TRBJ1-1; 7 bases are shared with TRBD1. V was pared by 2 bases and J by 4 bases, with 5 bases of the junction left unmatched. The CDR3 runs 14 residues. Germline CDR1 and CDR2: SGHRS and YFSETQ. In nucleotides, the CDR3 is TGCGCCAGCAGCTTTACAGGGGCTGGCACTGAAGCTTTCTTT. This translates into CASSFTGAGTEAFF.

This rearrangement joins TRBV27 to TRBJ1-6; 8 nucleotides line up with TRBD1. This CDR3 region has 15 residues. Trimming took 7 bases from V and 1 from J; bases not matched to a gene: 3. Germline CDR1 is MNHEY and CDR2 is SMNVEV (reference sequence). CDR3: CASKQGGSYNSPLHF. The CDR3, as DNA: TGTGCCAGCAAACAGGGGGGTTCCTATAATTCACCCCTCCACTTT.

V usage is TRBV27 and J usage is TRBJ1-2, with 11 bases fitting TRBD1. With V trimmed by 6 bases and J by 8 bases, 11 bases remained unmatched. Per germline, CDR1 MNHEY and CDR2 SMNVEV (reference sequence). The CDR3 totals 15 residues. The DNA for the CDR3 is TGTGCCAGCAGACGAGTAACCGGGACAGGGGGAGGCTACACCTTC. Its translation: CASRRVTGTGGGYTF.

This clone was counted between two and nine times. The chain uses TRBV27 and TRBJ1-2; tentative D call: TRBD1 (5 bases). V gave up 4 bases and J gave up 2 bases, with 17 bases separating them. The germline CDR1 and CDR2 sequences are MNHEY and SMNVEV (reference sequence). The CDR3 is 16 amino acids. DNA for the CDR3: TGTGCCAGCAGTTCAACCCCGGGGCTTGGGAACTATGGCTACACCTTC. Its protein product is CASSSTPGLGNYGYTF.

The V gene is TRBV10-3, the J gene TRBJ2-3, with TRBD2 matching 10 bases. The CDR3 is made up of 16 amino acids. CDR1 is ENHRY, CDR2 SYGVKD, per germline. Losses at the gene ends were 8 bases for V and 7 bases for J; bases not matched to a gene: 15. The CDR3 is CAIGKEGSGGLNTQYF. In DNA, the CDR3 is TGTGCCATCGGGAAGGAAGGTAGCGGGGGGTTAAATACGCAGTATTTT.

The chain uses TRBV7-3 and TRBJ2-3, with 9 bases matching TRBD2. Germline values: CDR1 SGHTA, CDR2 FQGTGA. The CDR3 totals 15 residues. Trimming removed 5 bases from V and 1 base from J; junction bases left unmatched: 4. CDR3 nucleotide sequence: TGTGCCAGCAGCCTGACTAGCGGCCGCACAGATACGCAGTATTTT. Its protein product is CASSLTSGRTDTQYF.

V and J are TRBV21-1 and TRBJ2-2; the table's D call, TRBD1, was not checked against the DNA. TRBV21-1 is termed a pseudogene. This CDR3 has 14 residues. The CDR3 DNA follows: TGTGCCAGCAGCGGACAGGGTGGCACCGGGGAGCTGTTTTTT. It encodes CASSGQGGTGELFF.

The chain recombines TRBV3-1 (or the pseudogene TRBV3-2) with TRBJ1-6; no clear D. The germline CDR1 and CDR2 sequences are LGHDT and YNNKEL (reference sequence). Trimming removed 0 bases at V and 10 bases at J, with 7 bases between. The CDR3 is 13 amino acids. The CDR3 reads CASSQDGRSPLHF. The DNA of the CDR3 is TGTGCCAGCAGCCAAGACGGTCGATCACCCCTCCACTTT.

The gene calls are TRBV4-1 and TRBJ1-6, with no clear D. The germline CDR1 and CDR2 sequences are MGHRA and YSYEKL. This CDR3 has 13 residues. V lost 3 bases and J lost 7, with 7 bases in between. Here the CDR3 DNA reads TGCGCCAGCAGCCACCGGGAGAATTCACCCCTCCACTTT. Translation gives CASSHRENSPLHF.

This clone came up once. CDR3 bases: TGTGCCAGTAGCCGGTACCCTAGCACAGATACGCAGTATTTT. Its translation: CASSRYPSTDTQYF. The chain is built from TRBV28 and TRBJ2-3; D not certain. The length of the CDR3 is 14 residues. Germline values: CDR1 MDHEN, CDR2 SYDVKM. V lost 9 bases and J lost 0, with 13 bases in between.

The CDR3 here is CASSQDGTRQGNEQFF. Written as DNA, the CDR3 is TGTGCCAGCAGCCAAGATGGGACCAGACAAGGCAATGAGCAGTTCTTC. The chain recombines TRBV4-2 with TRBJ2-1, with D perhaps assigned TRBD1 or TRBD2 (5 bases each). The V end lost 0 bases, the J end lost 6 bases, and 15 bases lay between the germline ends. Per the germline V gene, CDR1 is LGHNA and CDR2 is YNFKEQ. The CDR3 has 16 amino acids.

The chain links TRBV19 to TRBJ2-7; 7 bases align to TRBD2. CDR1 is LNHDA, CDR2 SQIVND, per germline (reference sequence). V lost 3 bases, J lost 2 bases, and 7 bases stayed unmatched. The CDR3 consists of 15 residues. The CDR3 coding sequence is TGTGCCAGTAGTATCCGCGGCGGGAGTGCCTACGAGCAGTACTTC. Protein sequence: CASSIRGGSAYEQYF.

This rearrangement joins TRBV28 to TRBJ1-3; 9 bases agree with TRBD1. This CDR3 is built from 15 residues. Germline loops: CDR1 MDHEN, CDR2 SYDVKM. Germline trimming cut 5 bases from V and 1 base from J; bases unmatched to any gene: 3. The CDR3 region is CASSAGTGSGNTIYF. Written as DNA, the CDR3 is TGTGCCAGCAGTGCCGGGACAGGGTCTGGAAACACCATATATTTT.

The count of this clone is one. The V gene is TRBV7-9, the J gene TRBJ2-3; the D call may be TRBD1 or TRBD2 (6 bases each). CDR3 size: 14 residues. The germline gives CDR1 SEHNR, CDR2 FQNEAQ (reference sequence). Trimming took off 1 base at V and 3 bases at J, with 8 bases between the two ends. DNA for the CDR3: TGTGCCAGCAGCTTAGGGAGGGGGACAGATACGCAGTATTTT. Its translation is CASSLGRGTDTQYF.

The chain has TRBV6-5 and TRBJ2-7; D gene ambiguous. CDR1 is MNHEY, CDR2 SVGAGI, per germline. Trimming took off 2 bases at V and 9 bases at J, with 8 bases between the two ends. The CDR3 loop spans 11 amino acids. The CDR3 loop reads CASSYPPGQYF. CDR3 in DNA: TGTGCCAGCAGTTACCCCCCTGGGCAGTACTTC.

The chain is built from TRBV18 and TRBJ1-1; D perhaps matches TRBD1 (6 bases). Germline V lookup: CDR1 KGHSH, CDR2 LQKENI. V shed 2 bases and J shed 1 base, with 8 bases lying between them. The CDR3 covers 14 residues. The CDR3 DNA reads as TGTGCCAGCTCACCAAGACAGGAGAACACTGAAGCTTTCTTT. This translates into CASSPRQENTEAFF.

As DNA, the CDR3 is TGTGCCAGCAGCCAGAGCATACAACTGGGGCCTTTGAACACTGAAGCTTTCTTT. It yields the protein CASSQSIQLGPLNTEAFF. The chain is built from TRBV3-1 (or the pseudogene TRBV3-2) and TRBJ1-1, with D tentatively TRBD1 (5 bases). Trimming took off 3 bases at V and 0 bases at J, with 20 bases between the two ends. This CDR3 has 18 amino acids. CDR1 is LGHDT, CDR2 YNNKEL, per germline (reference sequence).

The rearrangement joins TRBV9 to TRBJ2-1, with TRBD2 matching 10 bases. This CDR3 spans 16 amino acids. Trimming removed 3 bases from V and 2 bases from J; junction bases left unmatched: 5. CDR1 is SGDLS, CDR2 YYNGEE, per germline. The CDR3 sequence: CASSAQGLAAYNEQFF. The CDR3 coding sequence is TGTGCCAGCAGCGCCCAAGGACTAGCGGCCTACAATGAGCAGTTCTTC.

This chain links TRBV19 with TRBJ2-7, with 7 bases matching TRBD2. CDR1 and CDR2 from the germline V gene are LNHDA and SQIVND (reference sequence). V shed 3 bases and J 2 bases; nucleotides not matched to a gene: 4. CDR3 length equals 14 residues. The DNA of the CDR3 is TGTGCCAGTAGTATCCCGGGAGGAGCCTACGAGCAGTACTTC. It yields the protein CASSIPGGAYEQYF. The full variable domain, rest sourced from reference TRBV19 and TRBJ2-7, is DGGITQSPKYLFRKEGQNVTLSCEQNLNHDAMYWYRQDPGQGLRLIYYSQIVNDFQKGDIAEGYSVSREKKESFPLTVTSAQKNPTAFYLCASSIPGGAYEQYFGPGTRLTVT.

The genes are TRBV30 and TRBJ1-3, with D tentatively TRBD1 (5 bases). CDR1 GTSNPN and CDR2 SVGIG come from the germline V gene (reference sequence). The CDR3 length is 13 residues. The V gene lost 8 bases and the J gene lost 0 bases, with 11 bases spanning the gap. DNA of the CDR3: TGTGCCCGACGGGGCCGCTCTGGAAACACCATATATTTT. Protein sequence: CARRGRSGNTIYF.

This clone was seen a single time. This chain links TRBV12-5 with TRBJ1-1, with no clear D. Germline CDR1 LGHNT, CDR2 FRNRAP. Trimming stripped 3 bases from V and 2 bases from J, with 7 bases between. CDR3 length: 13 residues. The CDR3 nucleotides are TGTGCTAGTGGTTTTGGGATAAACACTGAAGCTTTCTTT. Amino acid sequence: CASGFGINTEAFF.